Shown below are 27 T cell receptor beta chains from a single sample sequenced in a study of cytomegalovirus exposure and HLA in healthy donors. The primer mix had 60 Vbeta and 13 Jbeta primers. The repertoire was sequenced with immunoSEQ multiplex PCR; TCRdb's copy has only in-frame clones and lacks some. The table lists approximately 51,000 clones, with 26% in the top ten. The specimen sequenced was PBMCs. The receptors stem from a man in his forties in good health and CMV-seropositive.

V is TRBV6-1 and J is TRBJ2-6, with unresolved D. The CDR3 length is 15 residues. In germline, CDR1 is MNHNS, CDR2 SASEGT. V lost 8 bases to trimming and J lost 2 bases, with 13 bases between them. CDR3 amino acids: CASFAGAAGANVLTF. The CDR3 nucleotides read TGTGCCAGCTTTGCCGGTGCTGCTGGGGCCAACGTCCTGACTTTC.

The rearrangement joins TRBV30 to TRBJ2-5, with 8 bases lining up with TRBD2. Germline-derived CDR1 and CDR2 are GTSNPN and SVGIG (reference sequence). This CDR3 has 14 residues. Germline trimming cut 4 bases from V and 1 base from J; bases unmatched to any gene: 5. CDR3 coding DNA: TGTGCCTGGACGGGAGGGGGGACCCAAGAGACCCAGTACTTC. Its protein product is CAWTGGGTQETQYF. The whole variable domain, filled in from reference TRBV30 and TRBJ2-5, reads SQTIHQWPATLVQPVGSPLSLECTVEGTSNPNLYWYRQAAGRGLQLLFYSVGIGQISSEVPQNLSASRPQDRQFILSSKKLLLSDSGFYLCAWTGGGTQETQYFGPGTRLLVL.

The gene calls are TRBV7-9 and TRBJ2-1, with TRBD2 identical over 10 bases. Germline lookup yields CDR1 SEHNR and CDR2 FQNEAQ (reference sequence). J was trimmed by 4 bases and V by 2 bases; bases with no gene match: 5. The CDR3 length is 16 residues. CDR3 sequence reads: CASSLPKLAGYNEQFF. CDR3 bases: TGTGCCAGCAGCTTACCTAAACTAGCGGGATACAATGAGCAGTTCTTC. Complete variable domain (other parts from reference TRBV7-9 and TRBJ2-1): DTGVSQNPRHKITKRGQNVTFRCDPISEHNRLYWYRQTLGQGPEFLTYFQNEAQLEKSRLLSDRFSAERPKGSFSTLEIQRTEQGDSAMYLCASSLPKLAGYNEQFFGPGTRLTVL.

This rearrangement joins TRBV6-6 to TRBJ2-7, with 10 positions matching TRBD2. Germline trimming cut 6 bases from V and 4 bases from J; bases unmatched to any gene: 9. Germline V gene sequence: CDR1 MNHNY, CDR2 SVGAGI (reference sequence). The CDR3 extends over 15 amino acids. In DNA, the CDR3 is TGTGCCAGCAGCCCTCTGGATAGCGGGAGGTACGAGCAGTACTTC. Translating it yields CASSPLDSGRYEQYF.

Judged by frequency, this clone is large. The chain uses TRBV6-5 and TRBJ2-3; possible D gene TRBD2, 5 bases. CDR1 is MNHEY, CDR2 SVGAGI, per germline. The CDR3 has 13 residues. The V end was cut by 7 bases, the J end by 6 bases, with 14 bases between. Here the CDR3 DNA reads TGTGCCAGCAAGGTCTCGGGATCCGATACGCAGTATTTT. Translating gives CASKVSGSDTQYF.

This rearrangement joins TRBV19 to TRBJ1-5; the D gene is possibly TRBD1 (5 bases). Germline values: CDR1 LNHDA, CDR2 SQIVND (reference sequence). CDR3 length: 16 amino acids. V dropped 0 bases and J dropped 4 bases, with 13 bases sitting between them. The CDR3 spells CASSIEAQVFNQPQHF. The CDR3 nucleotides read TGTGCCAGTAGTATAGAGGCACAGGTTTTTAATCAGCCCCAGCATTTT.

As for this clone: An end of the junction differs from the germline gene, which may be a read error. V usage is TRBV7-9 and J usage is TRBJ2-7, with TRBD2 as a possible D gene (5 bases). This CDR3 has 10 residues. CDR1 SEHNR and CDR2 FQNEAQ come from the germline V gene (reference sequence). The chain's CDR3 is CASSLGAGDF. CDR3 DNA sequence: TGTGCCAGCAGCCTGGGAGCAGGAGACTTC.

The chain uses TRBV10-3 and TRBJ2-2; unclear D gene. V shed 0 bases and J shed 1 base, with 12 bases lying between them. The CDR3 has 17 residues. Germline values: CDR1 ENHRY, CDR2 SYGVKD. The CDR3 region has the DNA TGTGCCATCAGTGAGTCGAAAGAGCGAATGAACACCGGGGAGCTGTTTTTT. This encodes CAISESKERMNTGELFF.

The rearrangement joins TRBV10-2 to TRBJ2-7; D is perhaps TRBD1 (6 bases). V gave up 4 bases and J gave up 3 bases, with 10 bases separating them. Germline CDR1 and CDR2: WSHSY and SAAADI. The CDR3 contains 13 residues. The CDR3 protein is CASSGQEIYEQYF. The DNA for the CDR3 is TGCGCCAGCAGTGGACAGGAGATCTACGAGCAGTACTTC.

This rearrangement joins TRBV7-3 to TRBJ2-5, with D maybe TRBD2 (5 bases). CDR1 SGHTA and CDR2 FQGTGA come from the germline V gene. Trimming removed 5 bases from V and 5 bases from J, with 18 bases in between. The length of the CDR3 is 15 residues. CDR3 protein: CASSPTPSGRETQYF. The CDR3 DNA sequence: TGTGCCAGCAGCCCTACCCCCAGCGGCAGGGAGACCCAGTACTTC.

V gene TRBV4-2 combines with J gene TRBJ2-3; 13 positions match TRBD2. The CDR3 is 16 residues long. From germline, CDR1 is LGHNA and CDR2 YNFKEQ. V shed 4 bases and J 4 bases; nucleotides not matched to a gene: 5. Here the CDR3 reads CASSPRLAGGSDTQYF. In DNA, the CDR3 is TGTGCCAGCAGCCCGAGACTAGCGGGGGGCTCAGATACGCAGTATTTT.

The rearrangement uses TRBV14 and TRBJ2-3; perhaps TRBD2 as D (6 bases). The CDR3 contains 15 residues. CDR1 and CDR2 from the germline V gene are SGHDN and FVKESK. Deletions cut 4 bases from V and 1 base from J, with 12 bases between. The CDR3 spells CASSPTGGGTDTQYF. DNA for the CDR3: TGTGCCAGCAGCCCTACCGGCGGGGGCACAGATACGCAGTATTTT.

The V gene is TRBV5-8, the J gene TRBJ1-2, with D possibly matching TRBD1 (5 bases). V shed 5 bases and J shed 3 bases, with 14 bases lying between them. The CDR3 spans 14 residues. Germline CDR1 is SGHTS and CDR2 is YDEGEE. The CDR3 nucleotides read TGTGCCAGCAGGCAAGACAGCTGGGACTATGGCTACACCTTC. Translated: CASRQDSWDYGYTF. Full variable domain (rest looked up from reference TRBV5-8 and TRBJ1-2): EAGVTQSPTHLIKTRGQQATLRCSPISGHTSVYWYQQALGLGLQFLLWYDEGEERNRGNFPPRFSGRQFPNYSSELNVNALELEDSALYLCASRQDSWDYGYTFGSGTRLTVV.

This chain links TRBV6-5 with TRBJ2-2; maybe TRBD2 (6 bases). Trimming shortened V by 6 bases and J by 6 bases, and 14 bases separated the two germline ends. In germline, CDR1 is MNHEY, CDR2 SVGAGI. The CDR3 runs to 14 residues. The CDR3 is CASRPRLDSGELFF. CDR3 in DNA: TGTGCCAGCAGGCCTCGACTAGATTCCGGGGAGCTGTTTTTT.

This chain uses TRBV11-2 with TRBJ2-7; 7 nucleotides agree with TRBD1. V lost 6 bases and J lost 2; bases outside the gene matches: 16. Germline V gives CDR1 SGHAT, CDR2 FQNNGV. CDR3 length: 17 residues. The CDR3 loop is CASSPHPPGTAAYEQYF. CDR3 nucleotides: TGTGCCAGCAGTCCACATCCGCCCGGGACAGCAGCCTACGAGCAGTACTTC.

V usage is TRBV6-5 and J usage is TRBJ2-3, with 12 positions matching TRBD2. This CDR3 has 15 amino acids. The germline V gene has CDR1 MNHEY and CDR2 SVGAGI. J gave up 5 bases and V 8 bases, and 8 bases lay outside the gene matches. The CDR3 DNA is TGTGCCAGCGGACGGACTAGCGGGGCCAAAGATACGCAGTATTTT. This gives the protein CASGRTSGAKDTQYF.

J is TRBJ1-5 and V is TRBV10-3; tentatively, D is TRBD1 (6 bases). The germline V gene has CDR1 ENHRY and CDR2 SYGVKD. V was pared by 2 bases and J by 3 bases, with 11 bases between. The CDR3 contains 15 residues. The CDR3 region is CAISEKTGPNQPQHF. Written as DNA, the CDR3 is TGTGCCATCAGTGAGAAGACAGGCCCCAATCAGCCCCAGCATTTT.

This chain links TRBV19 with TRBJ2-7; 9 positions match TRBD2. V trimming: 5 bases; J trimming: 2 bases; junction bases outside the gene matches: 7. The CDR3 is 15 amino acids. CDR1 is LNHDA and CDR2 is SQIVND in the germline V gene (reference sequence). CDR3 protein: CASSDSGSIAYEQYF. CDR3 sequence (DNA): TGTGCCAGTAGTGATAGCGGGAGCATCGCCTACGAGCAGTACTTC.

The V call is TRBV30, the J call TRBJ2-7; weak D call: TRBD2 (5 bases). Trimming took 5 bases from V and 6 from J, leaving 14 bases between them. This CDR3 spans 12 amino acids. Germline CDR1 GTSNPN, CDR2 SVGIG (reference sequence). The CDR3 coding sequence is TGTGCCTGGGGAACTAGAGCGTTCGAGCAGTACTTC. This translates into CAWGTRAFEQYF.

V is TRBV5-1 and J is TRBJ1-1; 7 nucleotides align to TRBD1. V lost 5 bases to trimming and J lost 1 base; unmatched junction nucleotides: 8. Looked up from germline, CDR1 is SGHRS and CDR2 is YFSETQ. The CDR3 is made up of 15 amino acids. The DNA for the CDR3 is TGCGCCAGCAGTCCCGACAGGGCTCCGAACACTGAAGCTTTCTTT. This gives the protein CASSPDRAPNTEAFF.

Here the CDR3 reads CASSSGTGGVYEQYF. The CDR3 nucleotides read TGTGCCAGCAGCTCCGGGACAGGGGGCGTGTACGAGCAGTACTTC. The chain is built from TRBV4-2 and TRBJ2-7; TRBD1 agrees at 12 bases. With V trimmed by 5 bases and J by 4 bases, 6 bases remained unmatched. The CDR3 is made up of 15 amino acids. Per germline, CDR1 LGHNA and CDR2 YNFKEQ.

The rearrangement links TRBV7-2 to TRBJ1-3; TRBD1 might be the D (6 bases). Germline-derived CDR1 and CDR2 are SGHTA and FQGNSA. Trimming left V 10 bases short and J 4 bases short, with 11 bases between. CDR3 length equals 12 residues. CDR3 coding DNA: TGTGCCACCGGGACATACGGAAACACCATATATTTT. Its protein product is CATGTYGNTIYF.

The chain combines TRBV7-8 with TRBJ1-5; TRBD1 matches at 8 bases. The V segment lost 5 bases and the J segment 2 bases; nucleotides outside the gene matches: 8. The V gene's germline CDR1 is SGHVS and CDR2 FQNEAQ. The length of the CDR3 is 16 residues. Written as DNA, the CDR3 is TGTGCCAGCAGCCCGACGGACAGGGTGGGCAATCAGCCCCAGCATTTT. This codes for CASSPTDRVGNQPQHF.

The chain is built from TRBV18 and TRBJ1-1, with TRBD1 matching 7 bases. CDR1 and CDR2 from the germline V gene are KGHSH and LQKENI. CDR3 length: 12 amino acids. V lost 4 bases, J lost 4 bases, and 0 bases stayed unmatched. CDR3 in amino acids: CASSQGATEAFF. CDR3 DNA: TGTGCCAGCTCACAGGGGGCCACTGAAGCTTTCTTT.

The rearrangement joins TRBV5-1 to TRBJ1-2, with 7 bases matching TRBD1. The V gene's germline CDR1 is SGHRS and CDR2 YFSETQ. V shed 6 bases, J shed 7 bases, and the junction held 9 bases outside the gene matches. This CDR3 region has 13 residues. The chain's CDR3 is CASMQGEYGGYTF. The CDR3 nucleotides are TGCGCCAGCATGCAGGGGGAATACGGTGGCTACACCTTC.

The rearrangement uses TRBV11-2 and TRBJ1-1; TRBD1 aligns across 10 bases. CDR1 and CDR2 (germline): SGHAT, FQNNGV. V was clipped by 0 bases and J by 2 bases; unmatched bases: 9. CDR3 length: 18 residues. The CDR3 spells CASSLEWATGGYNTEAFF. In nucleotides, the CDR3 is TGTGCCAGCAGCTTAGAGTGGGCGACAGGGGGCTATAACACTGAAGCTTTCTTT.

The rearrangement joins TRBV6-1 to TRBJ2-1, with 9 bases aligning to TRBD2. Trimming cost V 3 bases and J 5 bases; bases outside gene matches: 14. The CDR3 is 18 amino acids. The germline V gene encodes CDR1 MNHNS and CDR2 SASEGT. The chain's CDR3 is CASSDNSRASGKNNEQFF. In DNA form, the CDR3 reads TGTGCCAGCAGTGATAACTCAAGGGCTAGCGGGAAGAACAATGAGCAGTTCTTC.